This T cell receptor beta chain emerged from a study of post-analysis software for immune sequencing data. On the study more broadly: Patients with relapsing-remitting, secondary progressive and progressive-relapsing multiple sclerosis courses were all represented.

From germline, CDR1 is LGHNA and CDR2 YNFKEQ. J was trimmed by 7 bases and V by 6 bases; bases with no gene match: 9. This CDR3 has 15 amino acids. cDNA libraries for TCR beta contained unique molecular identifiers. It was from approximately 0.91 to 9.4 million T cells that about 500,000 cDNA molecules came. TCRdb called the PCR reads again in MiXCR, with one record for every CDR3 protein. Of roughly 540,000 distinct CDR3 sequences in the sample, 30% to 40% were seen once. General study results and limits: Five or six TRBV segments were significantly more frequent in patients than in controls. TRBV5-6, TRBV5-1 and TRBV20-1 were among these segments. Normalized Chao1 diversity was significantly reduced in patients versus controls.

Points on this clonotype: Its antigen is unidentified.

This TCR was recovered from a girl under 18 with multiple sclerosis. The sample comprised blood. V is TRBV4-2 and J is TRBJ2-1; TRBD2 matches 10 bases. The CDR3 nucleotides are TGTGCCAGCAGACCAGCGGGGGGGCCGGGAAATGAGCAGTTCTTC. Amino acids: CASRPAGGPGNEQFF.